This TCR beta chain was recovered during a study of blood T cell repertoires in COVID-19. In the study overall: T cells, B-cell-depleted T cells, or PBMCs supplied cDNA or gDNA.

CDR1 and CDR2 (germline): SGHTA, FQGNSA. The CDR3 extends over 13 amino acids. J gave up 6 bases and V 5 bases, and 3 bases lay outside the gene matches. Method: immunoSEQ multiplex PCR; TCRdb's copy keeps in-frame clones and lacks some. The sample yields about 130,000 clones, approximately 74% seen once. The chain has TRBV7-2 and TRBJ1-5; 8 nucleotides align to TRBD1. Sample: peripheral blood. This TCR came from a man in his 60s with acute or convalescent COVID-19. CDR3 sequence reads: CASSGQGSQPQHF. In DNA form, the CDR3 reads TGTGCCAGCAGCGGACAGGGAAGTCAGCCCCAGCATTTT.